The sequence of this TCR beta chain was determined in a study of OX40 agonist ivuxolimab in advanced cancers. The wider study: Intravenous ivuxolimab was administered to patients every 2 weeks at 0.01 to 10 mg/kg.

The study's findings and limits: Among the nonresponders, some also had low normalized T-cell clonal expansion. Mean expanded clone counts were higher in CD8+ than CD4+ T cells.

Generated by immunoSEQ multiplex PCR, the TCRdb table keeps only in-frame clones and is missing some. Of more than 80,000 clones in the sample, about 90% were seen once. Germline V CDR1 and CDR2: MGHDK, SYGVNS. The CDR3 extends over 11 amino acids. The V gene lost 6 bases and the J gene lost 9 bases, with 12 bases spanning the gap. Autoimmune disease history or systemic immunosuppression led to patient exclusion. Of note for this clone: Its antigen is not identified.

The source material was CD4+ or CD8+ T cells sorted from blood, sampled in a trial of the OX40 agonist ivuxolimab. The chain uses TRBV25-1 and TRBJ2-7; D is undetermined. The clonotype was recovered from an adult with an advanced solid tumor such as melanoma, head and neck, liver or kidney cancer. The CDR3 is CASRTGPRQYF. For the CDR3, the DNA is TGTGCCAGCAGAACCGGACCGAGGCAGTACTTC.